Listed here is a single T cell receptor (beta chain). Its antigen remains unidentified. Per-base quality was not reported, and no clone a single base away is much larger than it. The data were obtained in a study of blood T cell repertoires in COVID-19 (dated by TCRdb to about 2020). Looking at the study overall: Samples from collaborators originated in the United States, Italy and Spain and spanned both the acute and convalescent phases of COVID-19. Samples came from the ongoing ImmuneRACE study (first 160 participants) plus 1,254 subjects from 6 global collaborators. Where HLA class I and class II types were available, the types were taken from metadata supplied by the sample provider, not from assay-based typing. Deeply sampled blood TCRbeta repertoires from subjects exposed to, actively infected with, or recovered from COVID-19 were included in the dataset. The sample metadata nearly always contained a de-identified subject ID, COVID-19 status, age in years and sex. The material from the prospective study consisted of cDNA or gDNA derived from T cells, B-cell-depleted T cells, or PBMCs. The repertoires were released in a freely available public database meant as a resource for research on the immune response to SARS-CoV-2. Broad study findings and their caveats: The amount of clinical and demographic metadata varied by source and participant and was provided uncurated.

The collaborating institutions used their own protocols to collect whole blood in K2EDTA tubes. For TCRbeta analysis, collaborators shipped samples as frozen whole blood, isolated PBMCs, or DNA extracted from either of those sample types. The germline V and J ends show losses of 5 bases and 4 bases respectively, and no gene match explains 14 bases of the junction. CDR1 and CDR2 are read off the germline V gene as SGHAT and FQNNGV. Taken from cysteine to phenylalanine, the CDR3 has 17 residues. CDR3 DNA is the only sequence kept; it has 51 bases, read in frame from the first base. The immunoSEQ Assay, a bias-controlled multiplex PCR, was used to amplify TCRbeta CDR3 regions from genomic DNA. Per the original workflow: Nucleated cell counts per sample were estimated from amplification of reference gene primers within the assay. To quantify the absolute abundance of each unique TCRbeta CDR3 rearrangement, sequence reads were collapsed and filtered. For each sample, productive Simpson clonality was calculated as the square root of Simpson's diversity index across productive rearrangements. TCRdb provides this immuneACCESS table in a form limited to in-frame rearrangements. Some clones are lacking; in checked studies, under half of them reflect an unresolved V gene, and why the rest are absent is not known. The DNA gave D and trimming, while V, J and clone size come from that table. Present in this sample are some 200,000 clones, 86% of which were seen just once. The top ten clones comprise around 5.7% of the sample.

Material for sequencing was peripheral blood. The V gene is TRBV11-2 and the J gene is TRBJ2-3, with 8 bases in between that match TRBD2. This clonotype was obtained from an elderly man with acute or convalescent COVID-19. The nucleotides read TGTGCCAGCAGCCCGGCGGGAGCGGGAGATGTGGCAGATACGCAGTATTTT. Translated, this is CASSPAGAGDVADTQYF.